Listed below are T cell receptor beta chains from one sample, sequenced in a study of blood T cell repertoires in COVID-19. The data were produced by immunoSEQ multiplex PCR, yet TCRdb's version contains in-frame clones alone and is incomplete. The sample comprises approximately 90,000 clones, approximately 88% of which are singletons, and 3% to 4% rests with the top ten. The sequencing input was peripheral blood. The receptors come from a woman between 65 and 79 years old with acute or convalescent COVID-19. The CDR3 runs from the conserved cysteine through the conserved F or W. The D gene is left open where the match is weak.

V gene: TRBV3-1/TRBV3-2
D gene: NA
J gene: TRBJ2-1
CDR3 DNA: TGTGCCAGCAGCCAAGACCCCCAGATTGCAACCTACAATGAGCAGTTCTTC
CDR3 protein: CASSQDPQIATYNEQFF

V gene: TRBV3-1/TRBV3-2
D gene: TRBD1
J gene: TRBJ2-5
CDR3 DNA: TGTGCCAGCAGCCAGGACAGGGGACGAGAGACCCAGTACTTC
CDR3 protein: CASSQDRGRETQYF

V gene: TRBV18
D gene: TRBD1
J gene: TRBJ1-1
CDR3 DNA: TGTGCCAGCTCACCTGTCGGCGTACAGGGGGCCATGAACACTGAAGCTTTCTTT
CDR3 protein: CASSPVGVQGAMNTEAFF

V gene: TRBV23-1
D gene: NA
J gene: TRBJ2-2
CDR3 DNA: TGCGCCAGCACGGGACTCAACGACACCGGGGAGCTGTTTTTT
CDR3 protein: CASTGLNDTGELFF

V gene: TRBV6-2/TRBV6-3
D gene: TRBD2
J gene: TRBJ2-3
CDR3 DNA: TGTGCCAGCAGTTACTCTGGGCTAGCGGGGACAGATACGCAGTATTTT
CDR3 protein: CASSYSGLAGTDTQYF

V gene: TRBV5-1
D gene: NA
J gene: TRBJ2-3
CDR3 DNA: TGCGCCAGCAGCACGTATTTGACAGACTCTAGCACAGATACGCAGTATTTT
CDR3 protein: CASSTYLTDSSTDTQYF

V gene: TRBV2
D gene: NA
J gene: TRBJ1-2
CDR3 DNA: TGTGCCAGCAGCCGGGAGAACTATGGCTACACCTTC
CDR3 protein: CASSRENYGYTF

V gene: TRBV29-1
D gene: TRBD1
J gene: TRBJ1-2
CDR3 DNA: TGCAGCCTCCAGGGGGCGCAAGGCTACACCTTC
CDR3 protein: CSLQGAQGYTF

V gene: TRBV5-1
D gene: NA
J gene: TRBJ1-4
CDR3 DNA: TGCGCCAGCAGCCGCGGCGGCGGTGTTGAAAAACTGTTTTTT
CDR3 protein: CASSRGGGVEKLFF

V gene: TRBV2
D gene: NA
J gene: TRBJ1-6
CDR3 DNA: TGTGCCAGCAGCCATGTTACAGGGTCTGGTAATTCACCCCTCCACTTT
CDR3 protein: CASSHVTGSGNSPLHF

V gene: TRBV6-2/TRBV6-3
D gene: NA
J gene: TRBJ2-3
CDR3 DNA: TGTGCCAGCAGTAAACAAGCAGATACGCAGTATTTT
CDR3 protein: CASSKQADTQYF